This TCR beta chain was sequenced in a study of shared clonotypes between healthy human individuals. The protocol was immunoSEQ multiplex PCR, while the TCRdb copy is restricted to in-frame clones and leaves out a portion. The data contain a few million clones, around 94% of them seen just once; the ten biggest clones take up more than 0.12%. The V and J ends lost 4 bases and 1 base respectively, with 11 bases between them. The germline V gene has CDR1 SGDLS and CDR2 YYNGEE. This CDR3 has 15 residues. This clone was observed a single time. The sequence derives from a man between 18 and 35 years old in good health. The chain couples TRBV9 to TRBJ2-2, with D possibly TRBD1 on 6 matching bases. The sequenced sample was naive CD4+ T cells sorted from blood. Sample subset: CD45RA+ positively selected. The CDR3 is CASSSGQMNTGELFF. The DNA of the CDR3 is TGTGCCAGCAGCAGCGGACAGATGAACACCGGGGAGCTGTTTTTT.